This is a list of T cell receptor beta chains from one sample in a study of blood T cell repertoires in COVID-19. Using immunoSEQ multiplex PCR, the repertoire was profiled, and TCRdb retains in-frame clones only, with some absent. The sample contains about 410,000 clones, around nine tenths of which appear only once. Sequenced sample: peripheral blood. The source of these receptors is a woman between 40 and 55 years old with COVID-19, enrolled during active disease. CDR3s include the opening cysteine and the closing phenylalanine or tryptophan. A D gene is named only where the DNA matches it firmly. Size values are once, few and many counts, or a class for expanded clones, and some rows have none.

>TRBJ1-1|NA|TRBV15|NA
TGTGCCACCAGCTCAGAGTCCCGGGACGGGAGGTCGGACACTGAAGCTTTCTTT
CATSSESRDGRSDTEAFF
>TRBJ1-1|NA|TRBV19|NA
TGTGCCAGTAGTATACTGGGCCAAGGCACTGAAGCTTTCTTT
CASSILGQGTEAFF
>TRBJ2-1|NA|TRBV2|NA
TGTGCCAGCAGCGTAAGCGGGCCCTCCTACAATGAGCAGTTCTTC
CASSVSGPSYNEQFF
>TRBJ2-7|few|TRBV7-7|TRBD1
TGTGCTAGCAGCCTGGACAGGGGAAAAGAGCAGTACTTC
CASSLDRGKEQYF
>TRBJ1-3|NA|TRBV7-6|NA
TGTGCCAGCAGCGTCACAGCTCCGATCATCTCTGGAAACACCATATATTTT
CASSVTAPIISGNTIYF
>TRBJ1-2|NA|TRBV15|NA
TGTGCCACCACAAGCCAGGGTAGACACTATGGCTACACCTTC
CATTSQGRHYGYTF
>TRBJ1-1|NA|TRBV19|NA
TGTGCCAGTAGTAAGGCGGGCAACCCCTTGAACACTGAAGCTTTCTTT
CASSKAGNPLNTEAFF
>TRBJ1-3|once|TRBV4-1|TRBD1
TGCGCCAGCAGCCAAGCCTTTTTTTCGAGGGGGCGCATTAGAAACACCATATATTTT
CASSQAFFSRGRIRNTIYF
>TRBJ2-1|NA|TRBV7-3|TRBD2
TGTGCCAGCAGCTCGGCGGGGGGACCCAATGAGCAGTTCTTC
CASSSAGGPNEQFF
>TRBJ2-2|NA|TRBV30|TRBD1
TGTGCCTGGAGCAGGGGGCCCGGGGAGCTGTTTTTT
CAWSRGPGELFF
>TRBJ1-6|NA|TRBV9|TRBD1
TGTGCCAGCAGCGAGACAGGGAAGAATTCACCCCTCCACTTT
CASSETGKNSPLHF
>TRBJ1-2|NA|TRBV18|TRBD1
TGTGCCAGCTCTCGGGACAGCTATGGCTACACCTTC
CASSRDSYGYTF
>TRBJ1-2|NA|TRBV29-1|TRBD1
TGCAGCGCGACCACCGGGACAGGACCCTATGGCTACACCTTC
CSATTGTGPYGYTF
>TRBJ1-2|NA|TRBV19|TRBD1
TGTGCCAGCACGAGTGCCGGGACAGGGTTTAAGTATGGCTACACCTTC
CASTSAGTGFKYGYTF
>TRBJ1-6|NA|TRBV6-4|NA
TGTGCCAGCAGTGAGACTCCTGATAATTCACCCCTCCACTTT
CASSETPDNSPLHF
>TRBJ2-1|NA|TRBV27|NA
TGTGCCAGCATAGGAGACAATGAGCAGTTCTTC
CASIGDNEQFF
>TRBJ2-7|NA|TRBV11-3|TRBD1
TGTGCCAAGGGACAGGGGGTCGTTCTGACCTACGAGCAGTACTTC
CAKGQGVVLTYEQYF
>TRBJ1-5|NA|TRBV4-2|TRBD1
TGTGCCAGCAGCCAAGGGATGGCAGGGACAGCATATAGCAATCAGCCCCAGCATTTT
CASSQGMAGTAYSNQPQHF
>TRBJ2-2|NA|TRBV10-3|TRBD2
TGTGCCGGAGGGGGGACTAGCGGGATTACGGGGGAGCTGTTTTTT
CAGGGTSGITGELFF
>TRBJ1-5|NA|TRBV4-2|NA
TGTGCCAGCAGCCAAGAAGCGAGAGCTCAGCCCCAGCATTTT
CASSQEARAQPQHF
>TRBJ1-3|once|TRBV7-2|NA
TGTGCCAGCAGCGCGGGAAACACCATATATTTT
CASSAGNTIYF
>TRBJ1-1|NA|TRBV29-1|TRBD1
TGCAGCGCTGACAGGGGGCAGGCTGAAGCTTTCTTT
CSADRGQAEAFF
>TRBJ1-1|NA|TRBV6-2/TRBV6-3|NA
TGTGCCAGCAGTTCGGAGGGACTGAACACTGAAGCTTTCTTT
CASSSEGLNTEAFF
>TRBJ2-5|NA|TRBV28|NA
TGTGCCAGCAGTTTATTCCGATACACGGGCCAGTACTTC
CASSLFRYTGQYF
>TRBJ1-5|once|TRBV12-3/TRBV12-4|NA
TGTGCCAGCAGTTTAAGTGAGCAGCCCCAGCATTTT
CASSLSEQPQHF
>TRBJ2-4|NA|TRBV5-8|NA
TGTGCCAGCAGCTATAGGGGGGGTATAAAAAACATTCAGTACTTC
CASSYRGGIKNIQYF
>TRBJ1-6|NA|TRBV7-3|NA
TGTGCCAGCAGCTTATTATCGGGGGGGAATAATTCACCCCTCCACTTT
CASSLLSGGNNSPLHF
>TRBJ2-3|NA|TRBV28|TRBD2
TGTGCCAGCAGCCCATTACTAGCGGCGAGCACAGATACGCAGTATTTT
CASSPLLAASTDTQYF
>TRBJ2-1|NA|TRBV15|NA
TGTGCCACCAGCAGAGATGGTGCGGGATTGGGGGACAATGAGCAGTTCTTC
CATSRDGAGLGDNEQFF
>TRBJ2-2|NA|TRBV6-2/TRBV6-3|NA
TGTGCCAGCAGTTATACCCTGCAGGGGTTTAACACCGGGGAGCTGTTTTTT
CASSYTLQGFNTGELFF
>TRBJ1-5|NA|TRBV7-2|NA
TGTGCCAGCAGCCCAGACAGGAGCAATCAGCCCCAGCATTTT
CASSPDRSNQPQHF
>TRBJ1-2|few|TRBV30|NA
TGTGCCTGGAGTACTGAGAGGCGACTTAACTATGGCTACACCTTC
CAWSTERRLNYGYTF
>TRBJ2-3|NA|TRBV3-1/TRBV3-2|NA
TGTGCCAGCAGCCATCCTCCGGGGACGCAGTATTTT
CASSHPPGTQYF
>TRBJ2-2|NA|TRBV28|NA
TGTGCCAGCACTCGGTTAAGAGGCGGGGAGCTGTTTTTT
CASTRLRGGELFF
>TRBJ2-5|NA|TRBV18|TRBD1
TGTGCCAGCTCTCCAGACAGGGACCAAGAGACCCAGTACTTC
CASSPDRDQETQYF
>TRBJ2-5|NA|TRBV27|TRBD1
TGTGCCAGCAGTGTAACCGGGACAGGCCAAGAGACCCAGTACTTC
CASSVTGTGQETQYF
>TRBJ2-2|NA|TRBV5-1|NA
TGCGCCAGCAGCATTTCCTCAGGGGCCGCATCGAACACCGGGGAGCTGTTTTTT
CASSISSGAASNTGELFF
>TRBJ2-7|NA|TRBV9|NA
TGTGCCAGCAGCCCCCGCCGGGGGAACGAGCAGTACTTC
CASSPRRGNEQYF
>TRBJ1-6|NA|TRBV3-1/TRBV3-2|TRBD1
TGTGCCAGCAGCCCGCCCATATCCAGAGGGGGCAGGAATTCACCCCTCCACTTT
CASSPPISRGGRNSPLHF
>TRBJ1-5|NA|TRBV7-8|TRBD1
TGTGCCAGCAGCTTAGGGGACAGGAGGTTAAATCAGCCCCAGCATTTT
CASSLGDRRLNQPQHF
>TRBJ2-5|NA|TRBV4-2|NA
TGTGCCAGCAGCCAAGGGGCAGGCGGGGAGACCCAGTACTTC
CASSQGAGGETQYF